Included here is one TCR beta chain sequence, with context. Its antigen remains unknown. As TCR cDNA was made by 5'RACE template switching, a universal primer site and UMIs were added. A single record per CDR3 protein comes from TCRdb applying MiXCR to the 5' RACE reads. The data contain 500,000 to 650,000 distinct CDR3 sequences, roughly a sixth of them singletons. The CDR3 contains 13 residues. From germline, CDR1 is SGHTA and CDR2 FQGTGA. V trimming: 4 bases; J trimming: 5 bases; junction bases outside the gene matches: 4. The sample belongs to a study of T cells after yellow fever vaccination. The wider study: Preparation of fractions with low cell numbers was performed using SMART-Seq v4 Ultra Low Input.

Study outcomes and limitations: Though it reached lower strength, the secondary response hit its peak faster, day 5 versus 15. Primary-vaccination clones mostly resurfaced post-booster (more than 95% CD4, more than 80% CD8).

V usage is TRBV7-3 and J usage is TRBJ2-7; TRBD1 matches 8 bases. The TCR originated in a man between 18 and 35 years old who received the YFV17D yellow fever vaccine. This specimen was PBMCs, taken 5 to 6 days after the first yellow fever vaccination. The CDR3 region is CASSSDRDHEQYF. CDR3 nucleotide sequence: TGTGCCAGCAGCTCGGACAGGGACCACGAGCAGTACTTC.